Listed here is a single T cell receptor beta chain. It has no known antigen specificity. Base quality data are lacking; no much larger clone is found one base away. The data belong to a study of blood T cell repertoires in COVID-19 (dated by TCRdb to 2020 to 2021). The study in broad terms: Samples from collaborators originated in the United States, Italy and Spain and spanned both the acute and convalescent phases of COVID-19. The prospective study material was composed of cDNA or gDNA derived from T cells, B-cell-depleted T cells, or PBMCs. Deeply sampled blood TCRbeta repertoires from subjects exposed to, actively infected with, or recovered from COVID-19 were included in the dataset. The repertoires were made available in a free public database intended to serve as a resource for research on the immune response to SARS-CoV-2. Samples came from the ongoing ImmuneRACE study (first 160 participants) plus 1,254 subjects from 6 global collaborators. The sample metadata nearly always contained a de-identified subject ID, COVID-19 status, age in years and sex. Where available, HLA class I and class II types were taken from metadata supplied by the sample provider and were not determined by assay-based typing. General study outcomes and caveats: Clinical and demographic metadata were provided uncurated, with the amount varying by source and participant.

Sequences SGHTA (CDR1) and FQGNSA (CDR2) are obtained from the germline V gene. The CDR3, from cysteine to phenylalanine, totals 13 residues. The read is trimmed to its CDR3 DNA, 39 bases read in frame from base 1. V loses 5 bases, J loses 3 bases, and the germline ends lie 10 bases apart. Each collaborating institution followed its own protocols to collect whole blood in K2EDTA tubes. For TCRbeta analysis, collaborators shipped samples in one of three forms: frozen whole blood, isolated PBMCs, or DNA extracted from either of those sample types. TCRbeta CDR3 regions were amplified from genomic DNA by means of the immunoSEQ Assay, a bias-controlled multiplex PCR. As for the authors' bioinformatics: Within the assay, amplification of reference gene primers was used to estimate how many nucleated cells each sample contained. Sequence reads were collapsed and filtered to measure the absolute abundance of every unique TCRbeta CDR3 rearrangement. For each sample, productive Simpson clonality was calculated as the square root of Simpson's diversity index across productive rearrangements. Drawn from immuneACCESS, this table holds only the in-frame rearrangements with V and J called that TCRdb kept. Clones are partly lost; checked studies trace under half to an unresolved V gene and leave the rest unexplained. V, J and clone size reflect that table, while D and trimming were determined from the DNA. This sample gives about 290,000 clones in total; about 89% of them show up just once. Approximately 4.6% of the sample rests with the top ten.

The sequenced material came from peripheral blood. Here the chain combines TRBV7-2 and TRBJ1-2; perhaps TRBD1 is the D gene, with 6 bases matching. The origin of this receptor is a man in his forties with acute or convalescent COVID-19. The CDR3 protein is CASSKGGYYGYTF. In nucleotides, the sequence is TGTGCCAGCAGCAAGGGGGGGTACTATGGCTACACCTTC. With the rest looked up from the reference TRBV7-2 and TRBJ1-2 genes rather than sequenced, the full variable domain is GAGVSQSPSNKVTEKGKDVELRCDPISGHTALYWYRQSLGQGLEFLIYFQGNSAPDKSGLPSDRFSAERTGGSVSTLTIQRTQQEDSAVYLCASSKGGYYGYTFGSGTRLTVV.